What follows describes a single TCR beta chain. These data come from a study of blood T cell repertoires in COVID-19. Between the trimmed V and J ends, which lost 4 bases and 2 bases, there was a span of 13 bases. The length of the CDR3 is 14 residues. CDR1 is SGHDT, CDR2 YYEEEE, per germline. TCRdb keeps only in-frame clones here, not all; method: immunoSEQ multiplex PCR. In the table there are a few hundred thousand clones, roughly 82% of which are singletons. Material for sequencing was peripheral blood. V is TRBV5-6 and J is TRBJ2-7; tentative D call: TRBD2 (5 bases). This receptor was taken from a woman aged 50 to 60 with acute or convalescent COVID-19. The CDR3 bases are TGTGCCAGCAGCGCGCCGGGAATTACCTACGAGCAGTACTTC. Amino acid sequence: CASSAPGITYEQYF. Full variable domain (missing parts from reference TRBV5-6 and TRBJ2-7): DAGVTQSPTHLIKTRGQQVTLRCSPKSGHDTVSWYQQALGQGPQFIFQYYEEEERQRGNFPDRFSGHQFPNYSSELNVNALLLGDSALYLCASSAPGITYEQYFGPGTRLTVT.